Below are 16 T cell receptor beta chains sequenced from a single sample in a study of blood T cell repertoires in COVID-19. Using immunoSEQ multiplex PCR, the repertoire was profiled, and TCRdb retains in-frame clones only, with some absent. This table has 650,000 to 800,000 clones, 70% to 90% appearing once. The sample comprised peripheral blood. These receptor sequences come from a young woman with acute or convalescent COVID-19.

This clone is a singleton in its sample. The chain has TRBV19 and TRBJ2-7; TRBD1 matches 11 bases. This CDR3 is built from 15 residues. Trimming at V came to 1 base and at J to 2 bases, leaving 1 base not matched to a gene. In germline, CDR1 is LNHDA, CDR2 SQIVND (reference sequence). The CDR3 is CASSIGTGGPYEQYF. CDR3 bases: TGTGCCAGTAGTATAGGGACAGGGGGCCCCTACGAGCAGTACTTC.

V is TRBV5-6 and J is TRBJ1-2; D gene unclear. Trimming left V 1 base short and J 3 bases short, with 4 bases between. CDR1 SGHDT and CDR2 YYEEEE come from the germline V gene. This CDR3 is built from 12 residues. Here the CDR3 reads CASSLRDYGYTF. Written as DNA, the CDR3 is TGTGCCAGCAGCTTGAGAGACTATGGCTACACCTTC.

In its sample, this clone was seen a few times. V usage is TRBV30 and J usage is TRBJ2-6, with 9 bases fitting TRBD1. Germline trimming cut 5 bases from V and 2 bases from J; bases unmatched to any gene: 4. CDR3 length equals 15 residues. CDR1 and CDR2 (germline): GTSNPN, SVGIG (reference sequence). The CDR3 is CAWSDRGAGANVLTF. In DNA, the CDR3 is TGTGCCTGGTCGGACAGGGGAGCTGGGGCCAACGTCCTGACTTTC.

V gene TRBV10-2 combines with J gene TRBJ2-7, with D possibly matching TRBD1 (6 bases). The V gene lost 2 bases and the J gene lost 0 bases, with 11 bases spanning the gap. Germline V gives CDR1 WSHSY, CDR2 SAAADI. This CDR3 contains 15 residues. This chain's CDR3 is CASSEGGGSSYEQYF. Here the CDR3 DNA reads TGCGCCAGCAGTGAGGGGGGCGGTAGCTCCTACGAGCAGTACTTC.

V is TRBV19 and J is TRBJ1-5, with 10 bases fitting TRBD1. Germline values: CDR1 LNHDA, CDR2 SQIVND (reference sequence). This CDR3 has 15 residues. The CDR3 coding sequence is TGTGGTAGTGGCTACCGGGACAGGGGAGGTCAGCCCCAGCATTTT. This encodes CGSGYRDRGGQPQHF.

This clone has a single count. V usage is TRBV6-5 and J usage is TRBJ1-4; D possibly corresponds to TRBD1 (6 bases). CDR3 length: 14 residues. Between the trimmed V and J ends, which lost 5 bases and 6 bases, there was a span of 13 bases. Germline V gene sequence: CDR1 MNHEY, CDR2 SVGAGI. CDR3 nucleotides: TGTGCCAGCAGTCCTCGGGCAGGGGATGAAAAACTGTTTTTT. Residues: CASSPRAGDEKLFF.

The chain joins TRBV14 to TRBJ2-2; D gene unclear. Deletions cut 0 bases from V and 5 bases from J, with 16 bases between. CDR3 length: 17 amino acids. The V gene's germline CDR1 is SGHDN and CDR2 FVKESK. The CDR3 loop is CASSQDPQASLTGELFF. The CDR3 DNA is TGTGCCAGCAGCCAAGATCCCCAGGCGTCGCTAACCGGGGAGCTGTTTTTT.

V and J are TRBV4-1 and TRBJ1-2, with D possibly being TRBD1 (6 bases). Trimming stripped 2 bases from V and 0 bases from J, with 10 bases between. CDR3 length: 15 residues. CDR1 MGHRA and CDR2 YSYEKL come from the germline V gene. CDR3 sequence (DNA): TGCGCCAGCAGCCAAACGGGGGGCACTAACTATGGCTACACCTTC. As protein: CASSQTGGTNYGYTF.

Here the CDR3 reads CASDRVSTEAFF. CDR3 DNA sequence: TGTGCCAGTGACAGGGTCTCCACTGAAGCTTTCTTT. J is TRBJ1-1 and V is TRBV6-5, with 7 bases fitting TRBD1. This CDR3 comprises 12 residues. Germline V gene sequence: CDR1 MNHEY, CDR2 SVGAGI. J lost 4 bases, V lost 9 bases, and 5 bases had no gene match.

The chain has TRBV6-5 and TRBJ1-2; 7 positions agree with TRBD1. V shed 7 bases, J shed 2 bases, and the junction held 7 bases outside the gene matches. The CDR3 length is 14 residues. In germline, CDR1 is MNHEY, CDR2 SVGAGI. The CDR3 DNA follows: TGTGCCAGCACTCGGACAGGACCCAACTATGGCTACACCTTC. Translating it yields CASTRTGPNYGYTF.

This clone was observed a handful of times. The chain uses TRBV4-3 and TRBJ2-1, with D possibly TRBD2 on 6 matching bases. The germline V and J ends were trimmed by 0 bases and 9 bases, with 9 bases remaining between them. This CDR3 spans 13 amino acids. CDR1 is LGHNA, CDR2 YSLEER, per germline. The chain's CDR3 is CASSQDAGSEQFF. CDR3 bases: TGCGCCAGCAGCCAAGATGCGGGGAGTGAGCAGTTCTTC.

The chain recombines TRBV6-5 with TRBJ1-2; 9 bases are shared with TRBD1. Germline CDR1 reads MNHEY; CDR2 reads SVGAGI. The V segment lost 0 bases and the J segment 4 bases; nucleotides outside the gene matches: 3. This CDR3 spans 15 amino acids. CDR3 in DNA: TGTGCCAGCAGTTACTCGGACAGGGGAGCCTATGGCTACACCTTC. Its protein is CASSYSDRGAYGYTF.

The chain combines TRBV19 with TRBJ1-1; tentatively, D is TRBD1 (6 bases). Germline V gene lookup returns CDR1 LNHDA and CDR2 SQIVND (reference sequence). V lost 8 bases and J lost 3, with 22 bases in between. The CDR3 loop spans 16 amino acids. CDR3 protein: CASGTPRTDHHTEAFF. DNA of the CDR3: TGTGCCAGTGGAACTCCACGGACAGACCACCACACTGAAGCTTTCTTT.

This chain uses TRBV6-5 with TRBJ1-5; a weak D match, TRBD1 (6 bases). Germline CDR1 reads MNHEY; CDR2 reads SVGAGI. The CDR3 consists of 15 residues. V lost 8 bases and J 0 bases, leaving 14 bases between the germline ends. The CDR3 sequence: CASLGQPNSNQPQHF. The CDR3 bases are TGTGCCAGCCTCGGACAGCCGAATAGCAATCAGCCCCAGCATTTT.

CDR3 DNA: TGTGCCAGTAGTATAGTTAAGACAGGGAGCACTGAAGCTTTCTTT. Its translation: CASSIVKTGSTEAFF. The V call is TRBV19, the J call TRBJ1-1; 7 nucleotides agree with TRBD1. CDR3 length equals 15 residues. V lost 1 base to trimming and J lost 4 bases; unmatched junction nucleotides: 6. The germline CDR1 and CDR2 sequences are LNHDA and SQIVND (reference sequence). Based on the CDR3 plus reference TRBV19 and TRBJ1-1, the full variable domain is DGGITQSPKYLFRKEGQNVTLSCEQNLNHDAMYWYRQDPGQGLRLIYYSQIVNDFQKGDIAEGYSVSREKKESFPLTVTSAQKNPTAFYLCASSIVKTGSTEAFFGQGTRLTVV.

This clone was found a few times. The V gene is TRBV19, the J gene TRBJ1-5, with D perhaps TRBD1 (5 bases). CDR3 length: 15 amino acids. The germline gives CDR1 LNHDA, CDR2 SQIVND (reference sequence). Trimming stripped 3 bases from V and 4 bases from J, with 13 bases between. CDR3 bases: TGTGCCAGTAGTATGATGCAGGGCGCTAATCAGCCCCAGCATTTT. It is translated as CASSMMQGANQPQHF.